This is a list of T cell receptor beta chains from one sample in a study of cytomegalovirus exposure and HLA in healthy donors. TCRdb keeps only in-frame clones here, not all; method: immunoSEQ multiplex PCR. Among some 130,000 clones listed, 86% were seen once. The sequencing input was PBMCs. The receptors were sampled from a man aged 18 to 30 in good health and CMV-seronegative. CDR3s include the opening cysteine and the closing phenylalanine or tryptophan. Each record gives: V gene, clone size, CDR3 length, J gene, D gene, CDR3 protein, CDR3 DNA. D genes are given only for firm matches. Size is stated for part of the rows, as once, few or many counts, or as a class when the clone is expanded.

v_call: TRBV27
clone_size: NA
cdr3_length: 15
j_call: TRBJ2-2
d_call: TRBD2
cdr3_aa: CASSNSGLNTGELFF
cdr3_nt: TGTGCCAGCAGCAATAGCGGGCTTAACACCGGGGAGCTGTTTTTT

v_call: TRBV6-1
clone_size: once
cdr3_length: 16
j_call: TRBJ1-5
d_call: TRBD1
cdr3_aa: CASSEFRTGTNQPQHF
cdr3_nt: TGTGCCAGCAGTGAATTTAGGACAGGAACAAATCAGCCCCAGCATTTT

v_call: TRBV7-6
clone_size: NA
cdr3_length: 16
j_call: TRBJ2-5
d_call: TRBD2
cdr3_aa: CASSVRAGGQQETQYF
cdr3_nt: TGTGCCAGCAGCGTAAGAGCGGGGGGCCAACAAGAGACCCAGTACTTC

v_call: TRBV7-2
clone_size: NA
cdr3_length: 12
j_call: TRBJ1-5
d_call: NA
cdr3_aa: CASSLFGQPQHF
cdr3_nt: TGTGCCAGCAGCTTATTCGGTCAGCCCCAGCATTTT

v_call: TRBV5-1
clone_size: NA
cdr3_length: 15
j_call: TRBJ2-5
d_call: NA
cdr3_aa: CASSLAVGHQETQYF
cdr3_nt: TGCGCCAGCAGCTTGGCCGTGGGGCACCAAGAGACCCAGTACTTC

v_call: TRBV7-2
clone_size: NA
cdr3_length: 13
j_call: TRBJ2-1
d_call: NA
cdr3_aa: CASSLLLYNEQFF
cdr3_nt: TGTGCCAGCAGCCTGTTATTGTACAATGAGCAGTTCTTC

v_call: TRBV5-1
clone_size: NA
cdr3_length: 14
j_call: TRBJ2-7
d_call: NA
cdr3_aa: CASSWTIGGYEQYF
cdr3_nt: TGCGCCAGCAGCTGGACTATTGGGGGCTACGAGCAGTACTTC

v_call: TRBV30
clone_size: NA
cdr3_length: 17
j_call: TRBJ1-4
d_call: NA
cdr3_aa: CAWSAGDRAWIDEKLFF
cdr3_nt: TGTGCCTGGAGTGCAGGGGACCGGGCGTGGATTGATGAAAAACTGTTTTTT

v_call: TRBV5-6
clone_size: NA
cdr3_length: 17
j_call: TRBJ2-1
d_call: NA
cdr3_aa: CASSLRGRQSPYNEQFF
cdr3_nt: TGTGCCAGCAGCTTACGCGGGCGGCAATCCCCCTACAATGAGCAGTTCTTC

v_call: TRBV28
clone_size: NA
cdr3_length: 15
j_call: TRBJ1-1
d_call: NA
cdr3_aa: CASSPPHQENTEAFF
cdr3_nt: TGTGCCAGCAGCCCTCCGCATCAGGAGAACACTGAAGCTTTCTTT

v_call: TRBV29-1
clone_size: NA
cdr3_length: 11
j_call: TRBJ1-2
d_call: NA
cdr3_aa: CSDITNYGYTF
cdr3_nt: TGCAGCGACATAACTAACTATGGCTACACCTTC

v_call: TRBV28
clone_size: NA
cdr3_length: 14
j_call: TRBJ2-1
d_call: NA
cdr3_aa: CASITGSAFNEQFF
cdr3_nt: TGTGCCAGCATTACAGGGTCCGCTTTCAATGAGCAGTTCTTC

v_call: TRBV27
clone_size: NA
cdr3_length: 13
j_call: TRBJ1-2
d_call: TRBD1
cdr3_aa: CASSQDRAWGYTF
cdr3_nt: TGTGCCAGCAGCCAAGACAGGGCTTGGGGCTACACCTTC

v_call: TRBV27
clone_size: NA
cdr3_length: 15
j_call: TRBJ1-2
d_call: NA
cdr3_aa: CASSLGGPGDYGYTF
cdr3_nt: TGTGCCAGCAGTTTGGGGGGACCCGGGGACTATGGCTACACCTTC

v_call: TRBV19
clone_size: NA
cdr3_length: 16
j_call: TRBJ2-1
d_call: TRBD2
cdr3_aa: CASSIPLAGGNNEQFF
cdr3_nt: TGTGCCAGTAGTATTCCACTAGCGGGAGGAAACAATGAGCAGTTCTTC

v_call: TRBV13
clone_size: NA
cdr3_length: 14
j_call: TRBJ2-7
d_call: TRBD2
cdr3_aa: CASSSGGRAYEQYF
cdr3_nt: TGTGCCAGCAGTTCGGGGGGGAGGGCCTACGAGCAGTACTTC

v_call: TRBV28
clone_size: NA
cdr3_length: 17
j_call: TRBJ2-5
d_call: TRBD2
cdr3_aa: CASSFVHLAGSGETQYF
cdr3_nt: TGTGCCAGCAGTTTTGTCCACCTAGCGGGATCCGGGGAGACCCAGTACTTC

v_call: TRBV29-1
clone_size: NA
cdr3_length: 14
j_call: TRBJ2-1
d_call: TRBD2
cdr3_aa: CSGGLAGGRNEQFF
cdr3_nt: TGCAGCGGTGGACTAGCGGGGGGCCGTAATGAGCAGTTCTTC

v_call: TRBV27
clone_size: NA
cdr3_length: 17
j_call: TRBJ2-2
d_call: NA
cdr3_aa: CASRSRGARAGPGELFF
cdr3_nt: TGTGCCAGCAGGTCTCGGGGGGCCCGAGCGGGGCCCGGGGAGCTGTTTTTT

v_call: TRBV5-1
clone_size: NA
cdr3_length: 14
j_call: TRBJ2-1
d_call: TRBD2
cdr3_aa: CASRRGRSFDEQFF
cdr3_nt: TGCGCCAGCAGACGCGGGAGGAGCTTCGATGAGCAGTTCTTC

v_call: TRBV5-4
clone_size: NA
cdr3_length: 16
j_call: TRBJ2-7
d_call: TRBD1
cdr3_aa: CASSLGGMTGVNEQYF
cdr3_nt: TGTGCCAGCAGCTTGGGGGGGATGACAGGGGTGAACGAGCAGTACTTC

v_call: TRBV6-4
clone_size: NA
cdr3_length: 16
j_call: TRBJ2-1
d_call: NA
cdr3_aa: CASSDEGEVMMNEQFF
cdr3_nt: TGTGCCAGCAGTGACGAGGGAGAGGTCATGATGAATGAGCAGTTCTTC

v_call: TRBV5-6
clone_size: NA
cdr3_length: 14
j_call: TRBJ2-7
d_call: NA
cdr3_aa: CASSLGTLSYEQYF
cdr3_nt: TGTGCCAGCAGCTTAGGGACTTTATCCTACGAGCAGTACTTC

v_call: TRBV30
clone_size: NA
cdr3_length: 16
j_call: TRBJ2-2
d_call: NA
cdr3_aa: CAWSRSPPGDTGELFF
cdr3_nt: TGTGCCTGGAGTCGCTCGCCACCCGGTGACACCGGGGAGCTGTTTTTT

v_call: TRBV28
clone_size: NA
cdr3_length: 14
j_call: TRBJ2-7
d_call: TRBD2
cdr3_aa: CASSLESGSFEQYF
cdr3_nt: TGTGCCAGCAGTTTGGAGAGCGGGAGTTTCGAGCAGTACTTC

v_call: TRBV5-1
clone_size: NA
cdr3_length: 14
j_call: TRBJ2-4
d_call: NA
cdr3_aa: CASSLTLAKNIQYF
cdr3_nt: TGCGCCAGCAGCCTGACACTAGCCAAAAACATTCAGTACTTC

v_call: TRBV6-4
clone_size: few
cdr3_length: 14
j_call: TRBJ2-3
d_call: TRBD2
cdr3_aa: CASSDSGGADTQYF
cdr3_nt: TGTGCCAGCAGTGACAGCGGGGGGGCAGATACGCAGTATTTT

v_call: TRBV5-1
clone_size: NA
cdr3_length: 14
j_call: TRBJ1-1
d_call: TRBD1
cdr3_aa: CASSLIGQGAEAFF
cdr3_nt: TGCGCCAGCAGCTTGATTGGACAGGGGGCTGAAGCTTTCTTT

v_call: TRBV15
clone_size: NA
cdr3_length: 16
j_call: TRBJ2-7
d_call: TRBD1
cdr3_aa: CATSRDQGQASYEQYF
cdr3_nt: TGTGCCACCAGCAGAGATCAGGGACAGGCCTCCTACGAGCAGTACTTC

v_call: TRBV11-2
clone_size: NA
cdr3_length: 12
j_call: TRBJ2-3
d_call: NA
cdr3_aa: CASSRGLDTQYF
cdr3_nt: TGTGCCAGCAGTCGGGGTTTGGATACGCAGTATTTT

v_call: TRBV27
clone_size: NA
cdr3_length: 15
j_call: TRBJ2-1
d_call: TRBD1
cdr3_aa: CASRTPDRGYNEQFF
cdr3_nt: TGTGCCAGCAGGACCCCCGACAGGGGCTACAATGAGCAGTTCTTC